This entry lists 17 T cell receptor beta chains sequenced from one sample in a study of cytomegalovirus exposure and HLA in healthy donors. PCR employed 60 Vbeta and 13 Jbeta primers. Data came from immunoSEQ multiplex PCR; TCRdb stores just in-frame clones and leaves some out. Of roughly 200,000 clones in the sample, about 70% were seen once. The sample taken for sequencing was PBMCs. The receptors were sampled from a man in his forties or fifties in good health and CMV-seropositive.

The chain carries TRBV25-1 and TRBJ1-4, with TRBD1 as a possible D gene (5 bases). Trimming cost V 7 bases and J 7 bases, with 19 bases left between them. Per germline, CDR1 MGHDK and CDR2 SYGVNS. This CDR3 contains 15 residues. CDR3 in DNA: TGTGCCAGCACCGCATCTGGGGCCCTTATTGAAAAACTGTTTTTT. Amino acid sequence: CASTASGALIEKLFF. Complete variable domain (other parts from reference TRBV25-1 and TRBJ1-4): EADIYQTPRYLVIGTGKKITLECSQTMGHDKMYWYQQDPGMELHLIHYSYGVNSTEKGDLSSESTVSRIRTEHFPLTLESARPSHTSQYLCASTASGALIEKLFFGSGTQLSVL.

CDR3 sequence: CASSIGQHTYEQYF. CDR3 bases: TGTGCCAGTAGTATCGGACAGCATACCTACGAGCAGTACTTC. The rearrangement joins TRBV19 to TRBJ2-7, with D possibly being TRBD1 (6 bases). This CDR3 has 14 amino acids. Germline V CDR1 and CDR2: LNHDA, SQIVND (reference sequence). Trimming took 3 bases from V and 2 from J, leaving 11 bases between them.

As regards this clone: Mismatch with germline at one junction end may stem from a read error. The chain combines TRBV2 with TRBJ2-7, with 12 bases fitting TRBD2. The CDR3 consists of 15 residues. In germline, CDR1 is SNHLY, CDR2 FYNNEI. Written as DNA, the CDR3 is TGTGCCAGCAGTACGTACGGACTAGCGGGGACTGAAAAGGACTTC. This encodes CASSTYGLAGTEKDF.

This chain joins TRBV6-6 and TRBJ1-5; TRBD1 matches 8 bases. Germline CDR1 and CDR2: MNHNY and SVGAGI (reference sequence). The CDR3 totals 15 residues. V lost 6 bases, J lost 2 bases, and 6 bases stayed unmatched. CDR3 sequence: CASRTTGDGNQPQHF. The CDR3 DNA follows: TGTGCCAGCAGGACGACAGGGGACGGCAATCAGCCCCAGCATTTT.

This clone was observed once. The CDR3 DNA reads TGCGCCAGCAGTTCCGCGCGGGGGGCGAACACCGGGGAGCTGTTTTTT. As protein: CASSSARGANTGELFF. J is TRBJ2-2 and V is TRBV5-1, with 8 nucleotides matching TRBD2. J gave up 0 bases and V 5 bases, and 6 bases lay outside the gene matches. The germline CDR1 and CDR2 sequences are SGHRS and YFSETQ. The CDR3 length is 16 residues.

The chain couples TRBV7-9 to TRBJ1-2; 7 bases align to TRBD1. The germline CDR1 and CDR2 sequences are SEHNR and FQNEAQ (reference sequence). The CDR3 has 15 residues. The V gene end was trimmed by 5 bases and the J gene end by 5 bases; junction bases not matched to a gene: 11. The CDR3 reads CASSPGGQLGYGYTF. CDR3 coding DNA: TGTGCCAGCAGCCCTGGGGGACAGCTCGGGTATGGCTACACCTTC.

The V call is TRBV15, the J call TRBJ1-6; 8 nucleotides line up with TRBD1. Trimming took 9 bases from V and 9 from J; bases not matched to a gene: 16. The CDR3 spans 16 residues. The germline gives CDR1 LNHNV, CDR2 YYDKDF (reference sequence). CDR3 coding DNA: TGTGCCACACTTCCTCAAAAGGACAGGGTATGTTCACCCCTCCACTTT. This translates into CATLPQKDRVCSPLHF.

This clone was picked up a small number of times. This chain joins TRBV7-9 and TRBJ2-5, with TRBD1 identical over 9 bases. The end of the DNA is better explained by TRBJ2-7, so the J call may be wrong. This CDR3 contains 15 residues. Germline V gives CDR1 SEHNR, CDR2 FQNEAQ (reference sequence). This CDR3 reads CASSAPGQGIPEQYF. CDR3 DNA: TGTGCCAGCAGCGCACCGGGACAGGGAATCCCCGAGCAGTACTTC.

The chain employs TRBV28 and TRBJ1-5, with D unclear. V lost 0 bases to trimming and J lost 7 bases, with 13 bases between them. The CDR3 extends over 15 amino acids. The germline V gene encodes CDR1 MDHEN and CDR2 SYDVKM. The CDR3 here is CASSLWGSGSQPQHF. DNA for the CDR3: TGTGCCAGCAGTTTATGGGGCTCAGGCTCGCAGCCCCAGCATTTT.

This chain joins TRBV7-2 and TRBJ1-5; 9 bases map to TRBD1. With 5 bases clipped from V and 4 bases from J, the junction kept 6 bases outside the gene matches. Germline values: CDR1 SGHTA, CDR2 FQGNSA. The CDR3 extends over 15 amino acids. The CDR3 nucleotides read TGTGCCAGCAGCCCTAGGACAGGGGATAATCAGCCCCAGCATTTT. Amino acid sequence: CASSPRTGDNQPQHF.

The chain joins TRBV5-8 to TRBJ2-3; no definite D call. CDR1 and CDR2 from the germline V gene are SGHTS and YDEGEE. V gave up 4 bases and J gave up 4 bases, with 7 bases separating them. There are 12 residues in the CDR3. The CDR3 bases are TGTGCCAGCAGCCCCGTTGCAGATACGCAGTATTTT. Its protein is CASSPVADTQYF. The entire variable domain, with the rest obtained from reference TRBV5-8 and TRBJ2-3, is as follows: EAGVTQSPTHLIKTRGQQATLRCSPISGHTSVYWYQQALGLGLQFLLWYDEGEERNRGNFPPRFSGRQFPNYSSELNVNALELEDSALYLCASSPVADTQYFGPGTRLTVL.

This clone has only a few counts. The chain is built from TRBV12-5 and TRBJ2-1; no clear D. The ends were cut back, 5 bases at V and 5 bases at J, with 10 bases in the middle. This CDR3 has 13 residues. The germline V gene encodes CDR1 LGHNT and CDR2 FRNRAP. CDR3 residues: CASGLPVDNEQFF. The DNA for the CDR3 is TGTGCTAGTGGTCTCCCGGTTGACAATGAGCAGTTCTTC.

The V gene is TRBV18, the J gene TRBJ1-3; D perhaps matches TRBD1 (6 bases). The germline V and J ends were trimmed by 3 bases and 4 bases, with 13 bases remaining between them. The CDR3 loop spans 15 amino acids. Germline CDR1 is KGHSH and CDR2 is LQKENI. The CDR3 DNA reads TGTGCCAGCTCACCTCACAGGGTGGGAGGAAACACCATATATTTT. This gives the protein CASSPHRVGGNTIYF.

This sequence joins TRBV5-1 and TRBJ2-2; TRBD2 is a possible D gene (6 bases). Trimming pared 4 bases from V and 3 bases from J, leaving 10 bases between. CDR1 SGHRS and CDR2 YFSETQ come from the germline V gene. CDR3 length: 14 residues. CDR3 loop: CASSTGLHTGELFF. In nucleotides, the CDR3 is TGCGCCAGCAGCACGGGACTGCACACCGGGGAGCTGTTTTTT.

The V gene is TRBV11-3, the J gene TRBJ1-1; 7 bases align to TRBD1. The CDR3 runs 15 residues. CDR1 and CDR2 (germline): SGHNT, YENEEA. The V segment lost 1 base and the J segment 5 bases; nucleotides outside the gene matches: 7. The CDR3 region has the DNA TGTGCCAGCAGCTTAGTATCAGGGGGAAATACTGAAGCTTTCTTT. Translating it yields CASSLVSGGNTEAFF.

The chain combines TRBV5-8 with TRBJ1-4, with D unresolved. The length of the CDR3 is 17 residues. Trimming left V 3 bases short and J 4 bases short, with 19 bases between. The germline V gene has CDR1 SGHTS and CDR2 YDEGEE. In DNA form, the CDR3 reads TGTGCCAGCAGCTATCGCGGAGGGTCTGGGGTTAATGAAAAACTGTTTTTT. It is translated as CASSYRGGSGVNEKLFF.

The chain uses TRBV13 and TRBJ2-3, with TRBD2 as a possible D gene (5 bases). This CDR3 has 13 amino acids. Per the germline V gene, CDR1 is PRHDT and CDR2 is FYEKMQ (reference sequence). The V end was cut by 10 bases, the J end by 11 bases, with 22 bases between. CDR3 sequence reads: CATQPLPGSGQYF. The CDR3 DNA follows: TGTGCCACCCAACCTTTACCGGGATCTGGGCAGTATTTT.